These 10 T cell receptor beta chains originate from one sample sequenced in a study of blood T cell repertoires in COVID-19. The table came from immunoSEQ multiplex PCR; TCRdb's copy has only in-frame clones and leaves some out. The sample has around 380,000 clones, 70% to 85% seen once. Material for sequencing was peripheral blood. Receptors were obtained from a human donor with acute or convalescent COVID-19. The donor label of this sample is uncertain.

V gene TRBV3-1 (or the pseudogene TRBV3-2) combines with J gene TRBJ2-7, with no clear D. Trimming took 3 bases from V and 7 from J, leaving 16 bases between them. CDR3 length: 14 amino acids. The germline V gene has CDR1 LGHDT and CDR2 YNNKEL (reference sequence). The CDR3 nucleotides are TGTGCCAGCAGCCAGCAAGACACCCAGTCGGAGCAGTACTTC. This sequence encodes CASSQQDTQSEQYF.

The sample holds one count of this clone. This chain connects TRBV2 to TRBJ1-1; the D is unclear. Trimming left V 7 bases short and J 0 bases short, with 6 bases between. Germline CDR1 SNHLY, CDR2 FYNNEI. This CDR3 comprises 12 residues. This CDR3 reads CASNAMNTEAFF. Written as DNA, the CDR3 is TGTGCCAGCAACGCTATGAACACTGAAGCTTTCTTT.

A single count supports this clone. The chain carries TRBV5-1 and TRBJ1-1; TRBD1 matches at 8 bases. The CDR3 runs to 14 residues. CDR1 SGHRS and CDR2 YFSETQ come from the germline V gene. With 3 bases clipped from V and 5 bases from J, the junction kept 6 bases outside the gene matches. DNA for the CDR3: TGCGCCAGCAGCTCAACAGGGGGATGGACTGAAGCTTTCTTT. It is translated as CASSSTGGWTEAFF.

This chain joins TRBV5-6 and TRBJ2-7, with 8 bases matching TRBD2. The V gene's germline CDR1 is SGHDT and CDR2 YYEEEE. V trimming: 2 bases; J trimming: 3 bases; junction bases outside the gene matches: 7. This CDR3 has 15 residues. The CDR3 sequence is CASSFGGARIYEQYF. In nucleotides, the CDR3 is TGTGCCAGCAGCTTCGGGGGGGCCAGAATCTACGAGCAGTACTTC.

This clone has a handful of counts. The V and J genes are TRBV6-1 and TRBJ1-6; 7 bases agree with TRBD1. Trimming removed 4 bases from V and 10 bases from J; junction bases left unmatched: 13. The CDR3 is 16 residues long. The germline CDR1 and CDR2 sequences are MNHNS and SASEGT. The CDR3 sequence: CASSATTGVVWSPLHF. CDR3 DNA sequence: TGTGCCAGCAGTGCCACCACAGGGGTGGTCTGGTCACCCCTCCACTTT.

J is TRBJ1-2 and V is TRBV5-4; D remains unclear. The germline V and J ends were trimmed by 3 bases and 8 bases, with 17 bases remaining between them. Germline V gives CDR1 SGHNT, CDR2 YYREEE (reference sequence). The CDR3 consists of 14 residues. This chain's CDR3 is CASSWPTGDKGYTF. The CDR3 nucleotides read TGTGCCAGCAGCTGGCCGACCGGGGATAAGGGCTACACCTTC.

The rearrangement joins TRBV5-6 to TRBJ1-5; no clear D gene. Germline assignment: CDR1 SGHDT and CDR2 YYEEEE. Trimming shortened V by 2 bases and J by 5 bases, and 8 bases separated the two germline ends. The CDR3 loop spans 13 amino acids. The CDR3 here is CASSFGRDQPQHF. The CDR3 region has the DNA TGTGCCAGCAGCTTTGGGCGTGATCAGCCCCAGCATTTT.

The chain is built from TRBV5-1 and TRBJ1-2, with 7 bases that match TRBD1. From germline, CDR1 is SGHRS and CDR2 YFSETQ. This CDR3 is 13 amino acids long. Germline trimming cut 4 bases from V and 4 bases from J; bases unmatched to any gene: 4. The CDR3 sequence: CASSPGQSYGYTF. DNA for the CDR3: TGCGCCAGCAGCCCGGGACAGAGCTATGGCTACACCTTC.

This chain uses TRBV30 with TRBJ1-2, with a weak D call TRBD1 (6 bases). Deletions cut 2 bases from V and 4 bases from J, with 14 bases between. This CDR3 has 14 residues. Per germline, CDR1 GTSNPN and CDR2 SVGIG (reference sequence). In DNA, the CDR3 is TGTGCCTGGAGTCCCATCGGGGGGCTCTATGGCTACACCTTC. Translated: CAWSPIGGLYGYTF. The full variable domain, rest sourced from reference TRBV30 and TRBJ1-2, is SQTIHQWPATLVQPVGSPLSLECTVEGTSNPNLYWYRQAAGRGLQLLFYSVGIGQISSEVPQNLSASRPQDRQFILSSKKLLLSDSGFYLCAWSPIGGLYGYTFGSGTRLTVV.

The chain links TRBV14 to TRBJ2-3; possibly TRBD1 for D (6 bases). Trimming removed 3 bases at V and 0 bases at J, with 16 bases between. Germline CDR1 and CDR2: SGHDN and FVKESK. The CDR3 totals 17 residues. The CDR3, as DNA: TGTGCCAGCAGCCAGGGGAAGGACAGACAAAGCACAGATACGCAGTATTTT. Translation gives CASSQGKDRQSTDTQYF.